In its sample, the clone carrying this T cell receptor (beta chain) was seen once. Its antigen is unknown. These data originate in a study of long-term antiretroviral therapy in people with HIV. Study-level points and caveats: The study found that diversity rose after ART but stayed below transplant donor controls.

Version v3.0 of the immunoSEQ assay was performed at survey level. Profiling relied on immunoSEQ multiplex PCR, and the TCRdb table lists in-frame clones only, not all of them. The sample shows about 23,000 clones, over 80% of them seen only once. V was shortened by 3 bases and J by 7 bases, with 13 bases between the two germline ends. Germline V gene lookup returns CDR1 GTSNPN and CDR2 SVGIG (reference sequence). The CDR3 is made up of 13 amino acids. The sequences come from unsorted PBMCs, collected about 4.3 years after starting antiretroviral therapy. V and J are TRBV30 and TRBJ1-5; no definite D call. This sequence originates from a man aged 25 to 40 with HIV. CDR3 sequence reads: CAWSPADRQPQHF. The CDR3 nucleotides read TGTGCCTGGAGCCCTGCGGATAGGCAGCCCCAGCATTTT.